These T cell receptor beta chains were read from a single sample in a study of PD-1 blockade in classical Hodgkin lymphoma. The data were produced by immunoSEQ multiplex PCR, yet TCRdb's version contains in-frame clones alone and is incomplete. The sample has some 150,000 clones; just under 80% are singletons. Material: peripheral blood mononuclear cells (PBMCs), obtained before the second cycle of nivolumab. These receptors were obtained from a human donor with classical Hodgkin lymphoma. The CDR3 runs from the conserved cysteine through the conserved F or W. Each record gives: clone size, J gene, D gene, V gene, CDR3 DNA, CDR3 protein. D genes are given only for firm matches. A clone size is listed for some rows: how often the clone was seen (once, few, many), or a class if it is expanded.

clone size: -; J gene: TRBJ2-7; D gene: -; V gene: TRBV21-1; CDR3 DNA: TGTGCCAGCAGCAAAGTCCATGGACAGACTTCCTACGAGCAGTACTTC; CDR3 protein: CASSKVHGQTSYEQYF
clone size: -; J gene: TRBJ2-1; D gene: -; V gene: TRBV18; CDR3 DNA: TGTGCCAGCTCACCACCGGGAAGCTCCTACAATGAGCAGTTCTTC; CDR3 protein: CASSPPGSSYNEQFF
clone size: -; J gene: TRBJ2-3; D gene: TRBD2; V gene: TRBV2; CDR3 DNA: TGTGCCAGCAGTAGGACTAGCGGGAGGGGAACAGATACGCAGTATTTT; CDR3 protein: CASSRTSGRGTDTQYF
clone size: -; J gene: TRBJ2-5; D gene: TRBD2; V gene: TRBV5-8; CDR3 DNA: TGTGCCAGCAGCCCGTCTTGGCGGGAGGGCCGTGAGACCCAGTACTTC; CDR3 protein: CASSPSWREGRETQYF
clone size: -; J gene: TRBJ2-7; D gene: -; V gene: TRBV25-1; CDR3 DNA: TGTGCCAGCAGTGAAGGGGGGACGGGAGCATACGAGCAGTACTTC; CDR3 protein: CASSEGGTGAYEQYF
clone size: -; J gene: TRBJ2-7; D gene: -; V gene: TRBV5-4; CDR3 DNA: TGTGCCAGCAGCCAAGTGGGGCAGGTTGCCTACGAGCAGTACTTC; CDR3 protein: CASSQVGQVAYEQYF
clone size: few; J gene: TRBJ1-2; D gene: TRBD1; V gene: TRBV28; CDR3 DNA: TGTGCCAGCAGTTTAGGGACAGGGGGCGTGATTATGCGCTACACCTTC; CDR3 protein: CASSLGTGGVIMRYTF
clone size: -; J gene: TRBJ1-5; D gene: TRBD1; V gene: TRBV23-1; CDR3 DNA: TGCGCCAGCAGTCAATCGGCCGCAACGGACAGGGGGCTTTATCGGGGGTTTAGCAATCAGCCCCAGCATTTT; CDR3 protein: CASSQSAATDRGLYRGFSNQPQHF
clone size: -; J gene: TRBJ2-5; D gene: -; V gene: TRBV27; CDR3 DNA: TGTGCCAGCAGTTTCCTCGGGGGCGGGAGCGGAGAGGCCCAGTACTTC; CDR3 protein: CASSFLGGGSGEAQYF
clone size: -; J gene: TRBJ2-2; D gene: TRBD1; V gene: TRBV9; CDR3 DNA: TGTGCCAGCGGCGACAGGGTGGGCACCGGGGAGCTGTTTTTT; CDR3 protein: CASGDRVGTGELFF
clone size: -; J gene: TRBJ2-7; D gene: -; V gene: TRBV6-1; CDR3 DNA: TGTGCCAGCAGTGAAGGGCCAGGGGCAGCCTACGAGCAGTACTTC; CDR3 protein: CASSEGPGAAYEQYF
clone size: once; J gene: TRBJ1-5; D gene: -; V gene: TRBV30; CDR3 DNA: TGTGCCTGGAGTGCTGTTGCCTGGGAGCCCCAGCATTTT; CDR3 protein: CAWSAVAWEPQHF
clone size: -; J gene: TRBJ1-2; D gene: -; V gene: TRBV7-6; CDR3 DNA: TGTGCCAGCAGCTTAGCGGTTTGGGGGCAGGACTACTATGGCTACACCTTC; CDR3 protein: CASSLAVWGQDYYGYTF
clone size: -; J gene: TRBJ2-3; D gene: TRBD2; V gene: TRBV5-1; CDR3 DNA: TGCGCCAGCAGCTTGGGAGGAGCGGGATCCACAGATACGCAGTATTTT; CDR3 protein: CASSLGGAGSTDTQYF
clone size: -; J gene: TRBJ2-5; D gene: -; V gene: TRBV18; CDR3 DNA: TGTGCCAGCTCACTTCCGTACCAAGAGACCCAGTACTTC; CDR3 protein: CASSLPYQETQYF
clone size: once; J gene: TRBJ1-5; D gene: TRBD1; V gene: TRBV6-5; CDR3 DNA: TGTGCCACCCGAGGGACAGGGCGGGGCAATCAGCCCCAGCATTTT; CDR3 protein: CATRGTGRGNQPQHF
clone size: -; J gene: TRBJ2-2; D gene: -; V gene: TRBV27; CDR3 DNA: TGTGCCAGCAGTACATCATCGAACACCGGGGAGCTGTTTTTT; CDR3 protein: CASSTSSNTGELFF
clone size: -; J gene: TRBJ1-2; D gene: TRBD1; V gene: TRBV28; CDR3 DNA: TGTGCCAGCAGCGAAGGTCCCGGGACAGGGAACTATGGCTACACCTTC; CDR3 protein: CASSEGPGTGNYGYTF
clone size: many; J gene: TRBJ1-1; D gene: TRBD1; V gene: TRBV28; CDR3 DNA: TGTGCCAGCAGTTCGCCGGGACAGGGGGCGTCGGGCACTGAAGCTTTCTTT; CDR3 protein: CASSSPGQGASGTEAFF
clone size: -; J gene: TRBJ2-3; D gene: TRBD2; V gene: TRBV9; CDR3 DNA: TGTGCCAGCAGCGCGGGACTAAACCCCGCCGATACGCAGTATTTT; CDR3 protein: CASSAGLNPADTQYF
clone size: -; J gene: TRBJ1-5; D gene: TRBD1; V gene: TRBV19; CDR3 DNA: TGTGCCAGTAGTGCACAGGGGAGGTTTCACAATCAGCCCCAGCATTTT; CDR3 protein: CASSAQGRFHNQPQHF
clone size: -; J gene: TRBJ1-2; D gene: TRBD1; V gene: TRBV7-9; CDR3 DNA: TGTGCCAGCAGCCCCGGACAGGGGGCCCTCTATGGCTACACCTTC; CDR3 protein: CASSPGQGALYGYTF
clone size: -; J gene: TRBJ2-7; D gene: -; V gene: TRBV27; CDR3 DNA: TGTGCCAGCAGTCCCAACTTAAGGACAGAATCCTACGAGCAGTACTTC; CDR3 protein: CASSPNLRTESYEQYF
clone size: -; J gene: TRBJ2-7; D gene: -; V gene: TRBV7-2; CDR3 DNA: TGTGCCAGCAGCTTCGGGTCCAGGGGACTGGACTACGAGCAGTACTTC; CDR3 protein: CASSFGSRGLDYEQYF
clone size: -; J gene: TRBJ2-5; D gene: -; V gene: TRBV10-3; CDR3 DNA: TGTGCCATCAGTGAGGGACCGAGGTGGTCCGGGGAGACCCAGTACTTC; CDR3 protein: CAISEGPRWSGETQYF
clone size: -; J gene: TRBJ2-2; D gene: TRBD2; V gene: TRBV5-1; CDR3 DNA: TGCGCCAGCAGCTTGTCTCCTAGCGGGGCGGCCGGGGAGCTGTTTTTT; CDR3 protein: CASSLSPSGAAGELFF